The rows below give T cell receptor beta chains drawn from one sample of a study of neurological immune-mediated disorders. TCRdb reanalysed the 5' RACE reads using MiXCR and keeps one entry per CDR3 protein. The table shows 95,000 or so distinct CDR3 sequences, with around 3.4% occurring only once. Sequenced material: PBMCs. These receptors were collected from a woman under 30 with multiple sclerosis. CDR3s leave out the opening cysteine and the closing phenylalanine or tryptophan.

CDR3 protein: ASSQETGDRYGYT
V gene: TRBV4-1
J gene: TRBJ1-2

CDR3 protein: ASSPRNEAGELF
V gene: TRBV7-9
J gene: TRBJ2-2

CDR3 protein: ASSLVQGPQH
V gene: TRBV12-3/TRBV12-4
J gene: TRBJ1-5

CDR3 protein: ASRRGTGDTEAF
V gene: TRBV5-1
J gene: TRBJ1-1

CDR3 protein: SATLSRAYEQY
V gene: TRBV20-1
J gene: TRBJ2-7

CDR3 protein: ASSPGQGHQPQH
V gene: TRBV5-1
J gene: TRBJ1-5

CDR3 protein: ASRPRNYGYT
V gene: TRBV12-3/TRBV12-4
J gene: TRBJ1-2

CDR3 protein: AISDGDRGGYT
V gene: TRBV10-3
J gene: TRBJ1-2

CDR3 protein: ASSSLQGNTEAF
V gene: TRBV7-9
J gene: TRBJ1-1

CDR3 protein: ASSSEGQNTEAF
V gene: TRBV5-1
J gene: TRBJ1-1

CDR3 protein: SARVFELDEKLF
V gene: TRBV20-1
J gene: TRBJ1-4

CDR3 protein: ASSLGTSGNYEQY
V gene: TRBV4-2
J gene: TRBJ2-7

CDR3 protein: ASSHQQGVEEKLF
V gene: TRBV12-3/TRBV12-4
J gene: TRBJ1-4

CDR3 protein: SARPSWGTSIHEQY
V gene: TRBV20-1
J gene: TRBJ2-7

CDR3 protein: ASSPRRGGRDEQF
V gene: TRBV7-2
J gene: TRBJ2-1

CDR3 protein: ASSNPGTGDGYT
V gene: TRBV7-2
J gene: TRBJ1-2

CDR3 protein: ASSYSSPQNTDTQY
V gene: TRBV6-5
J gene: TRBJ2-3

CDR3 protein: SALQGATHSGANVLT
V gene: TRBV20-1
J gene: TRBJ2-6

CDR3 protein: SAPFPGQGANNEQF
V gene: TRBV20-1
J gene: TRBJ2-1

CDR3 protein: SVDRGLTEAF
V gene: TRBV29-1
J gene: TRBJ1-1

CDR3 protein: SARAVYTEAF
V gene: TRBV20-1
J gene: TRBJ1-1

CDR3 protein: ASSLVRTTESDTQY
V gene: TRBV7-9
J gene: TRBJ2-3

CDR3 protein: ASSFANEQF
V gene: TRBV11-2
J gene: TRBJ2-1

CDR3 protein: AWSVSGTPNTEAF
V gene: TRBV30
J gene: TRBJ1-1

CDR3 protein: ASSVAGQGANSPLH
V gene: TRBV9
J gene: TRBJ1-6

CDR3 protein: ASSSGGSSTDTQY
V gene: TRBV5-1
J gene: TRBJ2-3

CDR3 protein: ASSPGTGGIETQY
V gene: TRBV12-3/TRBV12-4
J gene: TRBJ2-5

CDR3 protein: ASNRGSAGANVLT
V gene: TRBV14
J gene: TRBJ2-6

CDR3 protein: ASSPPGVSPLH
V gene: TRBV18
J gene: TRBJ1-6

CDR3 protein: ASSLDRGEYYGYT
V gene: TRBV7-2
J gene: TRBJ1-2

CDR3 protein: ASSMGQGGQPQH
V gene: TRBV19
J gene: TRBJ1-5

CDR3 protein: ASSFRYRGLLGQPQH
V gene: TRBV12-3/TRBV12-4
J gene: TRBJ1-5

CDR3 protein: ASSLLWQNTEAF
V gene: TRBV5-4
J gene: TRBJ1-1

CDR3 protein: ASSKQGTGNQPQH
V gene: TRBV27
J gene: TRBJ1-5

CDR3 protein: ASSQTGFGEKLF
V gene: TRBV5-1
J gene: TRBJ1-4

CDR3 protein: SAWTGLSYGYT
V gene: TRBV20-1
J gene: TRBJ1-2

CDR3 protein: ASSLTQVDEQY
V gene: TRBV5-1
J gene: TRBJ2-7

CDR3 protein: ASSLEKRTYEQY
V gene: TRBV13
J gene: TRBJ2-7

CDR3 protein: ASSSAQVTRSPLH
V gene: TRBV7-9
J gene: TRBJ1-6

CDR3 protein: SADAFNEQF
V gene: TRBV20-1
J gene: TRBJ2-1

CDR3 protein: ASSLAPKGLDEKLF
V gene: TRBV11-2
J gene: TRBJ1-4

CDR3 protein: SARDAGIPFYEQY
V gene: TRBV20-1
J gene: TRBJ2-7

CDR3 protein: AITGTLNTEAF
V gene: TRBV10-3
J gene: TRBJ1-1

CDR3 protein: ASIGASGTPYGYEQY
V gene: TRBV6-2/TRBV6-3
J gene: TRBJ2-7

CDR3 protein: ASSDNLRTGQGPDTQY
V gene: TRBV5-6
J gene: TRBJ2-3

CDR3 protein: SARHPGQGSYEQY
V gene: TRBV20-1
J gene: TRBJ2-7

CDR3 protein: SATKQGNNSPLH
V gene: TRBV20-1
J gene: TRBJ1-6

CDR3 protein: ASSAGNGYT
V gene: TRBV25-1
J gene: TRBJ1-2

CDR3 protein: ASRGRPDTQY
V gene: TRBV4-1
J gene: TRBJ2-3

CDR3 protein: ATSRDRESTDTQY
V gene: TRBV15
J gene: TRBJ2-3

CDR3 protein: SARDRVAGSNEQY
V gene: TRBV20-1
J gene: TRBJ2-7

CDR3 protein: ASSLVAGGSHEQY
V gene: TRBV7-2
J gene: TRBJ2-7